One sample yielded the 20 T cell receptor beta chains listed below, sequenced in a study of T cells in Graves' hyperthyroidism and ophthalmopathy (dated by TCRdb to about 2019). Library preparation was by multiplex PCR. Reads for this sample came from an Illumina HiSeq 2000. The TCR beta CDR3 regions were amplified from RNA transcripts. The TCR CDR3 was subjected to a first round of RT-PCR using the HTBI primer set and the Qiagen OneStep RT-PCR kit. TCRdb reprocessing: public reads trimmed at Q25 with fastp, clones called with MiXCR, in-frame beta chains kept. A single entry per CDR3 protein holds the most common genes and DNA from its merged rows. For this sample the table gives about 250,000 distinct CDR3 sequences, of which approximately 23% were detected only once. Jointly, the top ten make up around 65% of the sample. Sequenced material: blood. Receptors originate from a young man with Graves' ophthalmopathy.

This clonotype was counted many times. V usage is TRBV28 and J usage is TRBJ2-1, with TRBD1 as a possible D gene (5 bases). Trimming took 5 bases from V and 9 from J, leaving 17 bases between them. The germline V gene has CDR1 MDHEN and CDR2 SYDVKM. The CDR3 length is 14 residues. CDR3 region: CASSLSWQGSEQFF. The CDR3 region has the DNA TGTGCCAGCAGTCTATCATGGCAGGGAAGTGAGCAGTTCTTC.

This clonotype was detected ten times or more. The rearrangement links TRBV11-2 to TRBJ1-1; 8 nucleotides agree with TRBD1. The CDR3 length is 15 residues. With V trimmed by 1 base and J by 1 base, 2 bases remained unmatched. The germline CDR1 and CDR2 sequences are SGHAT and FQNNGV. The CDR3: CASSLVTGGNTEAFF. The CDR3, as DNA: TGTGCCAGCAGCTTAGTTACAGGGGGGAACACTGAAGCTTTCTTT.

This clonotype appeared a few times. V and J are TRBV12-3 or TRBV12-4 and TRBJ1-1; no definite D call. V dropped 6 bases and J dropped 1 base, with 15 bases sitting between them. The CDR3 totals 15 residues. The CDR3 sequence: CASSRVLGGNTEAFF. For the CDR3, the DNA is TGTGCCAGCAGCCGGGTCCTCGGAGGGAACACTGAAGCTTTCTTT.

This rearrangement joins TRBV20-1 to TRBJ1-1, with unresolved D. There are 14 residues in the CDR3. Trimming removed 3 bases from V and 0 bases from J, with 11 bases in between. Germline V gene sequence: CDR1 DFQATT, CDR2 SNEGSKA (reference sequence). The CDR3 sequence: CSASPINMNTEAFF. In nucleotides, the CDR3 is TGCAGTGCTAGTCCCATAAACATGAACACTGAAGCTTTCTTT.

Concerning this clonotype: With a much larger clone just one base away, this may be a read error. The chain couples TRBV7-9 to TRBJ2-7, with D perhaps matching TRBD2 (6 bases). V lost 6 bases and J lost 6, with 15 bases in between. Germline-derived CDR1 and CDR2 are SEHNR and FQNEAQ (reference sequence). The CDR3 contains 13 residues. The chain's CDR3 is CASRWIGDSEQYF. In DNA, the CDR3 is TGTGCCAGCAGATGGATAGGGGACTCCGAGCAGTACTTC.

This clonotype was counted a few times. The CDR3 loop is CATSWGNTEAFF. The CDR3, as DNA: TGCGCCACCTCCTGGGGGAACACTGAAGCTTTCTTT. J is TRBJ1-1 and V is TRBV4-1, with D uncertain. The CDR3 is 12 residues long. Trimming pared 10 bases from V and 1 base from J, leaving 10 bases between. CDR1 MGHRA and CDR2 YSYEKL come from the germline V gene.

V and J are TRBV11-2 and TRBJ2-6; TRBD2 is a possible D gene (6 bases). Trimming stripped 5 bases from V and 0 bases from J, with 20 bases between. The CDR3 spans 19 residues. Germline CDR1 is SGHAT and CDR2 is FQNNGV. Here the CDR3 DNA reads TGTGCCAGCAGCCGACGCGCGGGCCGGGGGAGCTCTGGGGCCAACGTCCTGACTTTC. Translated: CASSRRAGRGSSGANVLTF.

V usage is TRBV5-1 and J usage is TRBJ2-7; 7 bases align to TRBD1. CDR1 SGHRS and CDR2 YFSETQ come from the germline V gene. The CDR3 contains 14 residues. The junction had 5 bases not matched to a gene; V was cut back by 5 bases and J by 0 bases. CDR3 sequence: CASRGDSASYEQYF. DNA for the CDR3: TGCGCCAGCAGAGGGGACAGCGCCTCCTACGAGCAGTACTTC.

The table lists this clonotype with a few counts. The chain has TRBV28 and TRBJ2-7; TRBD2 agrees at 12 bases. Trimming removed 5 bases from V and 7 bases from J; junction bases left unmatched: 9. The CDR3 is made up of 15 amino acids. Germline-derived CDR1 and CDR2 are MDHEN and SYDVKM. CDR3 amino acids: CASSARTSGKVEQYF. The CDR3 DNA reads as TGTGCCAGCAGTGCCCGGACTAGCGGGAAGGTAGAGCAGTACTTC.

This clonotype has only a few counts. The rearrangement links TRBV7-2 to TRBJ2-7; 10 bases agree with TRBD2. CDR3 length equals 17 residues. Germline trimming cut 2 bases from V and 2 bases from J; bases unmatched to any gene: 9. Germline CDR1 SGHTA, CDR2 FQGNSA. CDR3: CASSLLLAGTRAYEQYF. In nucleotides, the CDR3 is TGTGCCAGCAGCTTATTACTAGCGGGAACCCGGGCCTACGAGCAGTACTTC.

This clonotype was seen many times. This chain uses TRBV6-1 with TRBJ1-5; 8 bases map to TRBD1. Germline V gives CDR1 MNHNS, CDR2 SASEGT. V lost 6 bases to trimming and J lost 4 bases; unmatched junction nucleotides: 8. CDR3 length: 15 amino acids. CDR3 loop: CASRADRGGNQPQHF. The CDR3 DNA reads TGTGCCAGCAGGGCCGACAGGGGAGGAAATCAGCCCCAGCATTTT.

This clonotype was counted many times. The chain couples TRBV28 to TRBJ1-2, with D unclear. This CDR3 has 14 residues. CDR1 MDHEN and CDR2 SYDVKM come from the germline V gene. V lost 8 bases to trimming and J lost 0 bases, with 13 bases between them. CDR3 nucleotide sequence: TGTGCCAGCCTCCGTTCTACTGCTAACTATGGCTACACCTTC. It specifies CASLRSTANYGYTF.

This clonotype has just a few counts. The V and J genes are TRBV24-1 and TRBJ2-7; D gene ambiguous. Germline CDR1 reads KGHDR; CDR2 reads SFDVKD. This CDR3 comprises 13 residues. Trimming cost V 5 bases and J 1 base, with 8 bases left between them. The CDR3 sequence: CATSARYSYEQYF. CDR3 in DNA: TGTGCCACCAGTGCCAGATATTCCTACGAGCAGTACTTC.

This clonotype was found a few times. The chain employs TRBV6-1 and TRBJ2-2, with D tentatively TRBD1 (5 bases). Trimming shortened V by 5 bases and J by 7 bases, and 11 bases separated the two germline ends. CDR1 is MNHNS, CDR2 SASEGT, per germline. This CDR3 contains 13 residues. The CDR3 spells CASSSREGGELFF. The DNA of the CDR3 is TGTGCCAGCAGTTCCAGGGAAGGCGGGGAGCTGTTTTTT.

This clonotype has only a few counts. The junction and the germline gene differ at one end; a read error may be behind it. Written as DNA, the CDR3 is TGTGCCAGCAGCTTAGGGGGGGCTATGAACCCTGAAGCTTTCTTT. This gives the protein CASSLGGAMNPEAFF. This chain joins TRBV11-3 and TRBJ1-1; D perhaps matches TRBD1 (6 bases). Germline values: CDR1 SGHNT, CDR2 YENEEA. The CDR3 runs 15 residues.

This clonotype was seen at least ten times. This sequence joins TRBV11-3 and TRBJ2-3, with D perhaps given as TRBD1 or TRBD2 (5 bases each). CDR3 length: 14 amino acids. The V end lost 8 bases, the J end lost 5 bases, and 17 bases lay between the germline ends. Per germline, CDR1 SGHNT and CDR2 YENEEA. This chain's CDR3 is CASRDPLSEDTQYF. In nucleotides, the CDR3 is TGTGCCAGCCGGGACCCCCTGAGTGAAGATACGCAGTATTTT.

The sample holds a few counts of this clonotype. The chain employs TRBV15 and TRBJ2-3; TRBD2 agrees at 7 bases. Germline CDR1 reads LNHNV; CDR2 reads YYDKDF (reference sequence). The CDR3 has 18 amino acids. V lost 0 bases and J lost 2; bases outside the gene matches: 11. As DNA, the CDR3 is TGTGCCACCAGCAGAGATTGGCTAGCGGATATAAACACAGATACGCAGTATTTT. This encodes CATSRDWLADINTDTQYF.

In the case of this clonotype: Sequence at one end of the junction differs from germline and may be a read error. The chain is built from TRBV29-1 and TRBJ2-5, with D unclear. Germline CDR1 SQVTM, CDR2 ANQGSEA. This CDR3 spans 13 amino acids. The CDR3 loop is CSARRTQQESQYF. The CDR3 nucleotides read TGCAGCGCCCGTCGGACGCAACAAGAGTCCCAGTACTTC.

The chain uses TRBV19 and TRBJ1-1, with D possibly matching TRBD1 (6 bases). V was trimmed by 5 bases and J by 1 base, leaving 8 bases between them. Germline V gene lookup returns CDR1 LNHDA and CDR2 SQIVND (reference sequence). CDR3 size: 13 residues. The CDR3 DNA is TGTGCCAGTAGTTACAGGGCGAACACTGAAGCTTTCTTT. This sequence encodes CASSYRANTEAFF.

The chain couples TRBV28 to TRBJ2-1; TRBD2 might be the D (6 bases). This CDR3 region has 15 residues. With 7 bases removed from V and 9 bases from J, the gap between germline ends came to 22 bases. From germline, CDR1 is MDHEN and CDR2 SYDVKM. This chain's CDR3 is CASTPAGSGFVEQFF. The CDR3 bases are TGTGCCAGCACCCCCGCGGGAAGCGGTTTCGTTGAGCAGTTCTTC.